This TCR beta chain was recorded in a study of T cells after yellow fever vaccination. The CDR3 length is 14 residues. In germline, CDR1 is SGHAT, CDR2 FQNNGV. V was cut by 5 bases and J by 7 bases, with 14 bases left in between. Production of TCR cDNA was by 5'RACE template switching, which also added a universal primer site and UMIs. One entry per CDR3 protein, called by TCRdb with MiXCR from the 5' RACE reads. The sample has about 330,000 distinct CDR3 sequences, around 6.8% seen once. Findings and caveats of the study: Shared CD4/CD8 clonotypes were a small share, likely from convergent recombination. The bulk population could contribute abundant contaminating clonotypes to FACS-sorted repertoires. Post-booster repertoires contained most primary-vaccination clones again (roughly 97% CD4, 85% to 90% CD8).

This clonotype was observed at least ten times. Its specificity is not known. The input for sequencing was PBMCs, taken around 45 days after the first yellow fever vaccination. This receptor was taken from a man aged 18 to 35 who received the YFV17D yellow fever vaccine. The chain uses TRBV11-2 and TRBJ1-4, with a tentative D call TRBD1 (5 bases). CDR3 sequence (DNA): TGTGCCAGCAGCCAACAGGAATTTAGTGAAAAACTGTTTTTT. This gives the protein CASSQQEFSEKLFF.